The sequence of this TCR beta chain was determined in a study of graft-versus-host responses after intestinal transplantation. About the study: Recipients across the board were started on anti-thymocyte globulin induction, then kept on tacrolimus and steroids for two to four years. General study findings and limits: Some GvH clones were seen earlier in gut or blood, suggesting intestinal origin. HvG clone declines early post-transplant were associated with peak circulating GvH levels.

Data came from immunoSEQ multiplex PCR; TCRdb stores just in-frame clones and leaves some out. Seen here are approximately 39,000 clones, less than 95% observed once, and the top ten hold 0.22%. Worth noting for this clone: Its antigen remains unknown.

This clonotype originated in a human donor who was the organ donor for an intestinal transplant. The sequences come from unstimulated CD4+ T cells sorted from spleen or lymph node cells, collected before transplant.

CDR3 amino acids: CASSAGGAEKLFF. The CDR3 DNA reads TGTGCCAGCAGCGCAGGGGGCGCGGAAAAACTGTTTTTT. V is TRBV28 and J is TRBJ1-4; 8 positions match TRBD1. The V gene's germline CDR1 is MDHEN and CDR2 SYDVKM. With 6 bases clipped from V and 8 bases from J, the junction kept 5 bases outside the gene matches. This CDR3 is built from 13 residues.